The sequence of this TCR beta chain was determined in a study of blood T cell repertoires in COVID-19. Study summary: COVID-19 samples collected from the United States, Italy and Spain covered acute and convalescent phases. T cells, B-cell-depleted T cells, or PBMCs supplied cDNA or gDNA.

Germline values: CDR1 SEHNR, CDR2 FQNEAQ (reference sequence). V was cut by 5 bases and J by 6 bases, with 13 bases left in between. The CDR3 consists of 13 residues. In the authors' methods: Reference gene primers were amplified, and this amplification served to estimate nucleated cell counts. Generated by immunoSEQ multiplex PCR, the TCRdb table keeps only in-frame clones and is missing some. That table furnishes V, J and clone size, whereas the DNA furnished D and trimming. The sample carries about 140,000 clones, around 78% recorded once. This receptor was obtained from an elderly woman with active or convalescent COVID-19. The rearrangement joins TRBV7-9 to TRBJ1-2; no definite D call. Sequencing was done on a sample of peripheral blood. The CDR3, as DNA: TGTGCCAGCAGCCCCGACACCCGCGATGGCTACACCTTC. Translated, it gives CASSPDTRDGYTF.